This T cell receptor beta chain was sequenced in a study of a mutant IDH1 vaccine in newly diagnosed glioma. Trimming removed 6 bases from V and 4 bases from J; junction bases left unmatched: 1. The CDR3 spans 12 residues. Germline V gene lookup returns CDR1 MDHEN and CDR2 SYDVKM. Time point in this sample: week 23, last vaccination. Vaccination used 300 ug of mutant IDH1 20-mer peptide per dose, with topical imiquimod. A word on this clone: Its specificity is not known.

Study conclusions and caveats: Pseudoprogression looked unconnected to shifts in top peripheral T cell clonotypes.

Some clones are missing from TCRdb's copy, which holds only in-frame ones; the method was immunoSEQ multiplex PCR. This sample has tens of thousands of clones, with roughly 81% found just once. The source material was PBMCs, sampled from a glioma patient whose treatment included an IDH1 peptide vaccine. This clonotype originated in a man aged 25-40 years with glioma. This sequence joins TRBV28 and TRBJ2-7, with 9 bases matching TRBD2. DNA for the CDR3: TGTGCCAGCAGACTAGCGGGTTACGAGCAGTACTTC. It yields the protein CASRLAGYEQYF. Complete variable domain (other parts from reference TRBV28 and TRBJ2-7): DVKVTQSSRYLVKRTGEKVFLECVQDMDHENMFWYRQDPGLGLRLIYFSYDVKMKEKGDIPEGYSVSREKKERFSLILESASTNQTSMYLCASRLAGYEQYFGPGTRLTVT.